This entry describes one T cell receptor (beta chain). The CDR3 is 13 amino acids. Germline V CDR1 and CDR2: KGHDR, SFDVKD. V was clipped by 12 bases and J by 4 bases, with 15 bases between them. Authors' analysis steps: Estimated nucleated cell counts came from reference gene primer amplification. The assay was immunoSEQ multiplex PCR, and TCRdb's table has in-frame clones only and misses some. V and J calls and clone size are as listed in that table; D and trimming were resolved from the DNA. Here the sample spans about 140,000 clones, 88% being singletons. The sample belongs to a study of blood T cell repertoires in COVID-19. Study-level information: Material from acute and convalescent COVID-19 was sourced from the United States, Italy and Spain.

Sequenced: peripheral blood. This TCR was recovered from a woman in her forties or fifties with acute or convalescent COVID-19. The chain joins TRBV24-1 to TRBJ1-3, with a tentative D call TRBD1 (6 bases). Here the CDR3 reads CAPHRASGNTIYF. CDR3 nucleotides: TGTGCCCCACACAGGGCCTCGGGAAACACCATATATTTT.